Listed below are T cell receptor beta chains from one sample, sequenced in a study of human T cells and chemical hapten exposure. TCRdb reprocessed the 5' RACE reads via MiXCR and lists one record per CDR3 protein. The repertoire has 100,000 to 120,000 distinct CDR3 sequences, 19% of them found once; the top ten carry around 2.8%. The receptors were sampled from a human donor in good health. CDR3s include the opening cysteine and the closing phenylalanine or tryptophan. A D gene is named only where the DNA matches it firmly. The listing skips clone size in some rows; elsewhere it reads once, few, many or a size class.

J gene,D gene,V gene,clone size,CDR3 DNA,CDR3 protein
TRBJ2-2,NA,TRBV28,few,TGTGCCAGCAGTTTCCACCCCACCGGGGAGCTGTTTTTT,CASSFHPTGELFF
TRBJ1-3,NA,TRBV30,few,TGTGCCTGGAGTCCCCCCGGACGTGCTGGAAACACCATATATTTT,CAWSPPGRAGNTIYF
TRBJ1-5,NA,TRBV5-6,NA,TGTGCCAGCAGCTTGATTGACCAGCCCCAGCATTTT,CASSLIDQPQHF
TRBJ2-2,NA,TRBV7-2,NA,TGTGCCAGCAGCTTAACCATCACCGGGGAGCTGTTTTTT,CASSLTITGELFF
TRBJ2-2,NA,TRBV7-9,once,TGTGCCAGCGACGATAACACCGGGGAGCTGTTTTTT,CASDDNTGELFF
TRBJ2-1,TRBD2,TRBV5-1,NA,TGCGCCAGCAGCGTGACTAGCGGGCGAGACAATGAGCAGTTCTTC,CASSVTSGRDNEQFF
TRBJ1-5,NA,TRBV20-1,NA,TGCAGTGCTAGCATTCTATCCTCCGGGGGCACAGATACGCAGCATTTT,CSASILSSGGTDTQHF
TRBJ2-1,TRBD1,TRBV6-1,few,TGTGCCAGCAGTGAAACAGGGGGCCGTTACAATGAGCAGTTCTTC,CASSETGGRYNEQFF
TRBJ2-7,TRBD1,TRBV5-6,few,TGTGCCAGCAGCTTGGATCTGGGACAGGTTACCTACGAGCAGTACTTC,CASSLDLGQVTYEQYF
TRBJ2-3,NA,TRBV4-1,few,TGCGCCAGCAGCCTGACCCTTGGGACAGATACGCAGTATTTT,CASSLTLGTDTQYF
TRBJ2-5,TRBD1,TRBV30,many,TGTGCCTGGACCAACAGGGGGCGAGAGACCCAGTACTTC,CAWTNRGRETQYF
TRBJ1-1,NA,TRBV20-1,NA,TGCAGTGCCCCAGGGAGGGAAAACACTGAAGCTTTCTTT,CSAPGRENTEAFF
TRBJ2-5,TRBD1,TRBV12-3/TRBV12-4,NA,TGTGCCAGCAGCTACCGACAGGGGCAGGAGACCCAGTACTTC,CASSYRQGQETQYF
TRBJ1-1,NA,TRBV7-9,NA,TGTGCCAGCAGCCGACGGGGAGGCTTGACCGACACTGAAGCTTTCTTT,CASSRRGGLTDTEAFF
TRBJ1-6,NA,TRBV18,NA,TGTGCCAGCTCAGCGGACGAGGTGGCCCTCCACTTT,CASSADEVALHF
TRBJ2-1,TRBD2,TRBV28,NA,TGTGCCAGCAGTTTACGGGTTGTGAGCGGGGTATACAATGAGCAGTTCTTC,CASSLRVVSGVYNEQFF
TRBJ1-1,NA,TRBV20-1,NA,TGCAGTGCTAGGTTCCCCCTGGACCCCGGGCGGAAAGCTTTCTTT,CSARFPLDPGRKAFF
TRBJ1-5,NA,TRBV5-6,NA,TGTGCCAGCAGCTTGGGGGGGCGTGGGACTCAGCCCCAGCATTTT,CASSLGGRGTQPQHF
TRBJ1-2,TRBD1,TRBV7-9,few,TGTGCCAGCAGCTTGGCTGGGGACAGAGGGGCTGGCTACACCTTC,CASSLAGDRGAGYTF
TRBJ1-5,NA,TRBV5-1,NA,TGCGCCAGCAGCTTGGGACAAAGCAATCAGCCCCAGCATTTT,CASSLGQSNQPQHF
TRBJ2-1,TRBD2,TRBV15,few,TGTGCCACCAGTTCGGGGCTAGCGGGAGGGGATGAGCAGTTCTTC,CATSSGLAGGDEQFF
TRBJ2-3,NA,TRBV6-4,few,TGTGCCAGCAGCGAAACCGGCGCAGATACGCAGTATTTT,CASSETGADTQYF
TRBJ1-3,TRBD1,TRBV29-1,NA,TGCAGCGTTGCAACAGGGGCAGAGGCTGGAAACACCATATATTTT,CSVATGAEAGNTIYF
TRBJ1-1,NA,TRBV11-1,few,TGTGCCAGCAGCCGCACCCTGACAGGGAACACTGAAGCTTTCTTT,CASSRTLTGNTEAFF